This is a list of T cell receptor beta chains from one sample in a study of blood T cell repertoires in COVID-19. Using immunoSEQ multiplex PCR, the repertoire was profiled, and TCRdb retains in-frame clones only, with some absent. This sample has about 70,000 clones, with around nine tenths found just once. The sequencing input was peripheral blood. The source is a human donor in a cohort sampled during active COVID-19. CDR3s include the opening cysteine and the closing phenylalanine or tryptophan. A D gene is named only where the DNA matches it firmly. Only part of the rows carry a size: once, few, many, or a class if the clone is expanded.

NA	TRBV29-1	NA	TRBJ1-1	TGCAGCGTTCTAGGTGGTGAAGCTTTCTTT	CSVLGGEAFF
NA	TRBV5-4	NA	TRBJ2-7	TGTGCCAGCAGCTTGTTCTCAGGACAACTATACGAGCAGTACTTC	CASSLFSGQLYEQYF
NA	TRBV11-2	NA	TRBJ1-1	TGTGCCAGCAGCCCTTATAAAAGCAGGGGAAGCACTGAAGCTTTCTTT	CASSPYKSRGSTEAFF
NA	TRBV11-2	NA	TRBJ1-1	TGTGCCAGCAGCTCCCTAAGTGCCCGTGTTCTCGTAATGAACACTGAAGCTTTCTTT	CASSSLSARVLVMNTEAFF
NA	TRBV12-3/TRBV12-4	NA	TRBJ1-2	TGTGCCAGCAGCACAGGGTCGTTTTATGGCTACACCTTC	CASSTGSFYGYTF
TRBD1	TRBV30	few	TRBJ2-7	TGTGCCTGGAGTAACAGGGGACACTACGAGCAGTACTTC	CAWSNRGHYEQYF
TRBD1	TRBV12-3/TRBV12-4	NA	TRBJ1-2	TGTGCCAGCAGCCGCCCACAGGGGGGCTACACCTTC	CASSRPQGGYTF
TRBD1	TRBV4-3	NA	TRBJ1-5	TGCGCCAGCAGCTACGGGACAGATCAGCCCCAGCATTTT	CASSYGTDQPQHF
NA	TRBV9	NA	TRBJ2-5	TGTGCCAGCAGCGAGGGGGGGGAGACCCAGTACTTC	CASSEGGETQYF
TRBD1	TRBV18	NA	TRBJ1-1	TGTGCCAGCTCACCACTAAGAGCCAGGGACAGGGCAAACACTGAAGCTTTCTTT	CASSPLRARDRANTEAFF
NA	TRBV7-3	NA	TRBJ1-1	TGTGCCAGCAGCTTATCCCGGTCTGTCGGGGCTGAAGCTTTCTTT	CASSLSRSVGAEAFF
TRBD1	TRBV9	NA	TRBJ1-2	TGTGCCAGCAGCGTAGGACAGGGGGTTAACTATGGCTACACCTTC	CASSVGQGVNYGYTF
TRBD1	TRBV11-2	NA	TRBJ2-7	TGTGCCAGCAGCTCAAACGCCGGGACAGTAACCTACGAGCAGTACTTC	CASSSNAGTVTYEQYF
NA	TRBV9	NA	TRBJ2-3	TGTGCCAGCAGCGCCCAAGGAGGGCCGCCTAGCACAGATACGCAGTATTTT	CASSAQGGPPSTDTQYF
NA	TRBV5-6	NA	TRBJ2-7	TGTGCCAGCAGCGAGCTGGAATCCGGGGGCTCCTACGAGCAGTACTTC	CASSELESGGSYEQYF
TRBD2	TRBV11-2	NA	TRBJ2-7	TGTGCCAGCAGCAAAGGGGCCCTACTAGCGGGGGGGACCTACGAGCAGTACTTC	CASSKGALLAGGTYEQYF
TRBD1	TRBV18	NA	TRBJ2-7	TGTGCCAGCTCACCGACAGGGGGACTGTACGAGCAGTACTTC	CASSPTGGLYEQYF
NA	TRBV7-3	NA	TRBJ1-2	TGTGCCAGCAGCTTAATCGTCGGGAACTATGGCTACACCTTC	CASSLIVGNYGYTF
NA	TRBV19	NA	TRBJ2-6	TGTGCCAGTCGTCCAGGGACTCCAGGGGCCAACGTCCTGACTTTC	CASRPGTPGANVLTF
TRBD1	TRBV9	NA	TRBJ1-2	TGTGCCAGCAGCGCCGGGGGGACAGGGCTATTGGGTGGCTACACCTTC	CASSAGGTGLLGGYTF
NA	TRBV7-9	NA	TRBJ2-7	TGTGCCAGCAGCTTAGGGGCTAGCTTCTACGAGCAGTACTTC	CASSLGASFYEQYF
TRBD1	TRBV9	NA	TRBJ1-2	TGTGCCAGCAGCGTAGCTCCGACAGGGGCGTCGGAAGGCTACACCTTC	CASSVAPTGASEGYTF
NA	TRBV2	NA	TRBJ2-7	TGTGCCAGCAGGGCAGGGGTCTACGAGCAGTACTTC	CASRAGVYEQYF